This entry is about one T cell receptor beta chain. This specimen comes from a study of T-cell reconstitution after alpha-beta-depleted transplantation in children. It was with unique molecular identifiers that the TCRbeta library was prepared. TCRdb independently ran MiXCR on the PCR reads; one entry per CDR3 protein. The sample comprises a few hundred thousand distinct CDR3 sequences, 7.5% to 10% of which are singletons, and 5.1% rests with the top ten. This CDR3 is built from 17 residues. V was shortened by 1 base and J by 4 bases, with 20 bases between the two germline ends. In germline, CDR1 is SGHTA, CDR2 FQGNSA.

This sample comprised PBMCs from the stem cell graft donor, obtained from the stem cell graft. This receptor was obtained from a human donor who donated a stem cell graft to a child with SCID. V and J are TRBV7-2 and TRBJ2-7, with D possibly called TRBD1 or TRBD2 (6 bases each). As DNA, the CDR3 is TGTGCCAGCAGCTTAGGTCCCGGGGGCACTGGGACTTACGAGCAGTACTTC. Its translation: CASSLGPGGTGTYEQYF.